This T cell receptor (beta chain) was captured in a study of cytomegalovirus exposure and HLA in healthy donors (dated by TCRdb to about 2017). Looking at the study overall: An earlier analysis of some 600 of the donors reported about 260 Gb of sequence data and 95 million to 120 million unique TCR beta sequences obtained from some 200 million T cells. An early release covering 550 to 650 HLA-typed donors comprised approximately 300 gigabases of sequencing data and roughly 85 million unique TCR sequences. A later analysis re-examined previously published TCR beta repertoires from more than 550 donors and added high-resolution HLA genotyping to investigate patterns of TCR occurrence. In an earlier analysis of 500 to 650 of the donors, high-throughput TCR beta sequencing was used to judge whether each TCR beta V gene segment behaved as functional or pseudogenic. The study combined high-throughput TCR immunosequencing, statistical association of individual TCRs with disease status, and machine learning to predict cytomegalovirus infection status. HLA typing covered class I and class II loci at four-digit resolution. Every discovery cohort repertoire had been produced on one sequencing platform. In the later analysis, no new phenotypic data were used to find candidate immune exposures; instead, reliance was placed on TCR beta sequences and their occurrence across donors. Because of strong linkage in the cohort, a few DR-DQ haplotypes were treated as single units for association and clustering. The number of donors typed differed by locus, with about 629-630 for A, B, C, DRB1 and DQB1, around 520 for DQA1, 600 to 610 for DPA1, and 400 to 490 for DPB1. The study aimed to test whether cataloging public T cell receptors could reveal signatures of past pathogen exposure. Donor age, sex, ethnicity and CMV serostatus were compiled alongside the repertoire data. Of the roughly 410 genotyped donors, 75% to 85% were placed in the genetic ancestry cluster associated with self-reported Caucasian donors. The study used immunosequencing to profile the T cell repertoires of about 670 subjects and linked those repertoires to cytomegalovirus serostatus. In a later genetic analysis, genome-wide SNP genotypes for about three fifths of the roughly 670 donors were used, and that subset was treated as a discovery cohort. Across approximately 420 genotyped donors of the cohort, an average of about 240,000 unique TCR beta nucleotide sequences per donor were sequenced, and roughly 20% of those sequences were non-productive. Besides the first cohort of about 730 subjects, a separate validation cohort made up of over 95 different subjects was used. What the work shows at the level of the full study, not this receptor alone: Strong co-occurrence of HLA alleles, especially DR and DQ, made assigning TCR associations to individual alleles difficult. A later genetic analysis reported fewer N-insertions in productive TCRs among donors in an Asian-associated ancestry cluster than the roughly 700-donor mean. Correlated functional status among segregating V segments might be attributable to linkage disequilibrium, but an unknown experimental factor could not be ruled out. In vitro tests confirmed that three of the cytomegalovirus-associated TCR beta chains recognize cytomegalovirus antigens. The 87-base-pair reads could not distinguish some IMGT-functional V segments, including TRBV6-2 and TRBV6-3, so those segments were excluded. HLA typing was unavailable for some donors at each locus, so association tests used only the typed subset. It was suggested by the authors that the approach could potentially be generalized to other disease states and immunological phenotypes. A further reported finding was that TCR beta sequences accurately predicted the HLA-A and HLA-B alleles for most subjects in the first cohort. The study listed 150 to 200 TCR beta chains as associated with cytomegalovirus. At a false discovery rate of 0.05, a later analysis linked fewer than 20,000 TCR beta sequences to specific HLA alleles. An association between a missense DCLRE1C variant and V-gene and J-gene trimming of TCR beta chains was found in a later genetic analysis and replicated in an independent cohort. The earlier analysis of around 600 of the donors excluded approximately 17 rarely observed V segments, including chromosome 9 orphons, because counts were too low. Most TCR sequences were seen in very few donors, while some public TCRs were found in many individuals. An earlier analysis of some 560 of the donors showed that most TCR beta V segments appeared in productive rearrangements either about 90% or about 30% of the time, which broadly matched IMGT annotations. In a later analysis, the rate of TCR association differed among HLA loci, with DRB1 alleles having the most associated TCRs and HLA-C alleles having the fewest. Cytomegalovirus status was reported to be diagnosed by the classifier with high specificity and sensitivity in both the original and validation cohorts. A group of highly shared sequence variants was considered likely to be a technical artifact of the sequencing pipeline. In this cohort, only TCR beta chains were sequenced, and detectable features were limited by the absence of alpha or paired-chain data. Presence/absence analyses assumed roughly uniform sequencing depth across donors, an assumption that may not hold. A later analysis found that most CMV-associated TCR beta chains appeared HLA-restricted, with HLA associations seemingly driven largely by CMV exposure. In a later analysis, HLA-associated TCR beta chains were found to be more clonally expanded and to have lower generation probabilities than equally common non-associated chains. For the cohort, immune exposure information was limited to CMV serostatus. Several of the top co-occurrence clusters appeared to be linked to parvovirus B19, influenza, CMV and Epstein-Barr virus, according to a later analysis.

This clone has just a few counts. Its cognate antigen has yet to be identified. Mismatch with germline at one junction end may stem from a read error. In total, just over 650 healthy bone marrow donors made up the cohort. All cohort members were sampled while nominally healthy, although unrecorded immune exposures were likely present. The donor tested CMV seropositive and was one of the 289 seropositive cohort members. A peripheral blood sample was collected from each donor, and TCR beta sequencing was performed on peripheral blood mononuclear cells. Genomic DNA was extracted from the blood cell samples with the Qiagen DNeasy Blood Extraction Kit. Via the germline V gene (reference sequence), CDR1 is SSHAT and CDR2 FNYEAQ. The CDR3 covers 13 residues, taking in both the cysteine and the phenylalanine. The entry retains the CDR3 DNA only, 39 bases that are in frame from base 1. Library preparation was by the immunoSEQ multiplex PCR assay. A mixture of 60 forward primers for TCR Vbeta segments and 13 reverse primers for TCR Jbeta segments was used in the multiplex PCR. Amplification of the CDR3 region of rearranged TCR beta genes was performed with a multiplex PCR assay on genomic DNA. Amplified TCR beta libraries were sequenced as 87-base-pair reads on the Illumina HiSeq System. The authors processed their data as follows. Across the roughly 640 repertoires, a later analysis counted 75 million to 90 million unique TCR beta chains, roughly 11 million of which were shared by at least two donors. Raw reads were error-corrected and collapsed into unique sequences by a nearest-neighbor algorithm in which closely related sequences were merged to remove PCR and sequencing errors. V, D and J gene segments were assigned by aligning CDR3 sequences to IMGT reference sequences. Each retained sequence needed at least a six-nucleotide match to both a V gene segment and a J gene segment. A rearrangement counted as productive if the CDR3 had no stop codons and remained in frame with V and J, and every other rearrangement counted as non-productive. Following IMGT convention, CDR3 was defined as the stretch from the second conserved V-encoded cysteine up to the conserved J-encoded phenylalanine. The earlier analysis of roughly 590 of the donors excluded any sequence lacking an unambiguous match to a single V gene segment. An earlier analysis of several hundred of the donors called V segments functional above 56.7% productive rearrangements and segregating when the between-donor standard deviation exceeded 5%. A statistical classification framework was built to diagnose cytomegalovirus status from the catalog of TCR beta chain sequences. In a later analysis, TCR nucleotide sequences were compared against IMGT/GENE-DB human TR gene sequences so that V and J genes could be assigned. In a later analysis, CDR3 sequences and most-parsimonious VDJ recombination scenarios were assigned using the TCRdist pipeline. In a later analysis, each TCR beta chain was defined by its CDR3 amino acid sequence together with its V-gene family, and reads without a unique V-gene family were excluded. A later analysis removed nearly 600 highly shared, low-generation-probability nucleotide sequences to deal with suspected cross-contamination and a sequencing artifact. In a later analysis, a clonal expansion index was calculated for each public chain from normalized within-repertoire ranks of inferred template counts. A later analysis computed generation probabilities with a VDJ recombination model fitted to out-of-frame rearrangements, and checked the results against IGoR. In a later analysis, hypergeometric tests were used to score TCR-TCR, TCR-HLA and TCR-CMV co-occurrence, with a repertoire-size bias correction applied to TCR pairs. A later analysis estimated false discovery rates by permuting HLA or CMV assignments 20 times. In a later analysis, co-occurring TCRs were grouped using DBSCAN, and TCRdist sequence similarity was added for clustering within HLA-allele-positive subsets. Repertoires with fewer than 30,000 or more than 120,000 public chains, plus five repertoires with anomalous nucleotide sharing, were excluded from co-occurrence clustering. The table comes from immuneACCESS by way of TCRdb, which keeps in-frame sequences with V and J called. Part of the clones is missing from these tables; in studies checked, under half for an unresolved V gene and the rest for unknown reasons. That table is the source of V, J and clone size, and D and trimming were worked out from the DNA. The sample table holds approximately 110,000 clones, of which roughly 13% were seen once. Of the sample, roughly a sixth falls within the top ten clones.

The TCR was taken from a man aged 35-49 years in good health and CMV-seropositive. The chain couples TRBV7-7 to TRBJ2-3; possibly the D gene is TRBD1, per 6 matching bases. Sequencing was performed on PBMCs. The CDR3 amino acid sequence is: CASSPRGADTQYF. The nucleotide sequence reads TGTGCTAGCAGCCCCAGGGGAGCAGATACGCAGTATTTT. The entire variable domain, with the stretches around the CDR3 drawn from the reference TRBV7-7 and TRBJ2-3 proteins, is GAGVSQSPRYKVTKRGQDVTLRCDPISSHATLYWYQQALGQGPEFLTYFNYEAQPDKSGLPSDRFSAERPEGSISTLTIQRTEQRDSAMYRCASSPRGADTQYFGPGTRLTVL.